The sequence of this T cell receptor beta chain was determined in a study of OX40 agonist ivuxolimab in advanced cancers. Study at large: The diagnoses of dose-escalation patients were hepatocellular carcinoma, melanoma, renal cell or head and neck cancer. Findings and caveats of the study: Some nonresponders also had low normalized T-cell clonal expansion.

Profiling relied on immunoSEQ multiplex PCR, and the TCRdb table lists in-frame clones only, not all of them. Of roughly 75,000 clones in the sample, more than 75% are singletons; the top ten hold under 0.4%. With autoimmune disease history or systemic immunosuppression, patients were excluded. On this clone itself: What it recognizes is unknown.

This CDR3 is 14 amino acids long. Trimming at V came to 4 bases and at J to 1 base, leaving 4 bases not matched to a gene. The germline gives CDR1 SGHRS, CDR2 YFSETQ. The sequence was collected from an adult with an advanced solid tumor such as melanoma, head and neck, liver or kidney cancer. Sample: CD4+ or CD8+ T cells sorted from blood, taken in a trial of the OX40 agonist ivuxolimab. V gene TRBV5-1 combines with J gene TRBJ1-1; 7 bases agree with TRBD1. The CDR3, as DNA: TGCGCCAGCAGCAAAGGGACAGCGAACACTGAAGCTTTCTTT. Amino acids: CASSKGTANTEAFF.